These 11 T cell receptor beta chains share one sample of origin, sequenced in a study of T cell changes during pregnancy in multiple sclerosis. Data came from immunoSEQ multiplex PCR; TCRdb stores just in-frame clones and leaves some out. The data hold 30,000 to 40,000 clones, with roughly 89% observed a single time. This specimen was CD4+ T cells from peripheral blood mononuclear cells, taken after pregnancy. Receptors were obtained from a female donor in good health, enrolled as a control in a pregnancy study.

The chain has TRBV4-2 and TRBJ2-1, with TRBD2 identical over 11 bases. From germline, CDR1 is LGHNA and CDR2 YNFKEQ. The CDR3 extends over 16 amino acids. The V segment lost 0 bases and the J segment 7 bases; nucleotides outside the gene matches: 5. The CDR3 loop reads CASSQDPASGRNEQFF. Here the CDR3 DNA reads TGTGCCAGCAGCCAAGATCCGGCTAGCGGGAGGAATGAGCAGTTCTTC.

The genes are TRBV11-1 and TRBJ2-7; 9 positions agree with TRBD1. The CDR3 runs to 15 residues. Germline-derived CDR1 and CDR2 are SGHAT and FQDESV (reference sequence). Trimming removed 5 bases from V and 1 base from J; junction bases left unmatched: 6. CDR3 coding DNA: TGTGCCAGCAGCGAACGACAGGGGGGGTCCTACGAGCAGTACTTC. Residues: CASSERQGGSYEQYF.

This chain connects TRBV15 to TRBJ2-1; TRBD2 matches 13 bases. The trim removed 5 bases at V and 4 bases at J, leaving 14 bases unmatched. CDR1 is LNHNV and CDR2 is YYDKDF in the germline V gene (reference sequence). There are 19 residues in the CDR3. CDR3 bases: TGTGCCACCAGCGGGGGGGGACTAGCGGGAATAGGGGGTTACAATGAGCAGTTCTTC. It is translated as CATSGGGLAGIGGYNEQFF. The full variable domain, with the rest looked up from reference TRBV15 and TRBJ2-1, is DAMVIQNPRYQVTQFGKPVTLSCSQTLNHNVMYWYQQKSSQAPKLLFHYYDKDFNNEADTPDNFQSRRPNTSFCFLDIRSPGLGDTAMYLCATSGGGLAGIGGYNEQFFGPGTRLTVL.

The CDR3 nucleotides read TGTGCCAGCAGCCCCCAACCCCCCCCAGGGGGATCCTACAATGAGCAGTTCTTC. This translates into CASSPQPPPGGSYNEQFF. The J gene is TRBJ2-1, the V gene TRBV9; 7 bases agree with TRBD1. This CDR3 comprises 18 residues. Germline-derived CDR1 and CDR2 are SGDLS and YYNGEE. The junction had 14 bases not matched to a gene; V was cut back by 4 bases and J by 1 base.

This chain uses TRBV30 with TRBJ2-3, with D unclear. Germline lookup yields CDR1 GTSNPN and CDR2 SVGIG (reference sequence). CDR3 length: 13 residues. Trimming pared 6 bases from V and 0 bases from J, leaving 10 bases between. This CDR3 is CACRITSTDTQYF. Written as DNA, the CDR3 is TGTGCCTGCCGAATTACTAGCACAGATACGCAGTATTTT. Variable domain in full (rest from reference TRBV30 and TRBJ2-3): SQTIHQWPATLVQPVGSPLSLECTVEGTSNPNLYWYRQAAGRGLQLLFYSVGIGQISSEVPQNLSASRPQDRQFILSSKKLLLSDSGFYLCACRITSTDTQYFGPGTRLTVL.

This clone was seen only once. V is TRBV29-1 and J is TRBJ2-3; 15 bases align to TRBD2. This CDR3 has 17 residues. Trimming removed 3 bases from V and 1 base from J; junction bases left unmatched: 5. The V gene's germline CDR1 is SQVTM and CDR2 ANQGSEA. The CDR3 DNA follows: TGCAGCGTTGAGTGGACTAGCGGGGGGGTAGGCACAGATACGCAGTATTTT. Translation gives CSVEWTSGGVGTDTQYF.

CDR3 DNA: TGCGCCAGCAGCGACTACGCCCTGGGCACAGATACGCAGTATTTT. This encodes CASSDYALGTDTQYF. V and J are TRBV10-1 and TRBJ2-3; D may be TRBD2 (5 bases). This CDR3 is 15 amino acids long. Germline V gene data show CDR1 as WNHNN and CDR2 as SYGVQD (reference sequence). Trimming removed 6 bases from V and 1 base from J, with 14 bases in between.

The V gene is TRBV21-1, the J gene TRBJ1-2; TRBD1 reflects the table's D call only, with no check against the DNA. TRBV21-1 counts as a pseudogene. This CDR3 region has 10 residues. The CDR3 nucleotides read TGTGCCAGGGACAGCTATGGCTACACCTTC. Its protein product is CARDSYGYTF.

The CDR3, as DNA: TGTGCCAGCAGCCCGGGACTACACAAAGAGACCCAGTACTTC. Translation: CASSPGLHKETQYF. This chain joins TRBV11-2 and TRBJ2-5; TRBD2 aligns across 7 bases. After removal of 5 bases from V and 3 bases from J, the junction contained 6 bases not matched to a gene. In germline, CDR1 is SGHAT, CDR2 FQNNGV. The CDR3 has 14 amino acids.

The chain employs TRBV28 and TRBJ1-2, with a tentative D call TRBD1 (6 bases). This CDR3 is built from 13 residues. Germline V CDR1 and CDR2: MDHEN, SYDVKM. Deletions cut 5 bases from V and 7 bases from J, with 14 bases between. The CDR3 region has the DNA TGTGCCAGCAGTACCTCACAGGGTTCTGGCTACACCTTC. Translating it yields CASSTSQGSGYTF.

The V and J genes are TRBV7-2 and TRBJ2-6, with 8 bases matching TRBD1. CDR1 is SGHTA and CDR2 is FQGNSA in the germline V gene. The ends lost 5 bases at V and 3 bases at J; junction bases unmatched: 9. The CDR3 extends over 17 amino acids. CDR3 sequence reads: CASSPTWTGRGANVLTF. The CDR3 DNA reads as TGTGCCAGCAGCCCCACGTGGACAGGGCGTGGGGCCAACGTCCTGACTTTC.